This T cell receptor beta chain was profiled in a study of human T cells and chemical hapten exposure. About the research overall: Diphenylcyclopropenone doses were given weekly to the scalps of patients across the roughly 25-week study. General study findings and limits: Among expanded TCRs, significantly more large CDR3 similarity clusters formed than among controls.

MiXCR, applied by TCRdb to the RACE reads, yields one record per CDR3 protein. The sample carries under 400,000 distinct CDR3 sequences, approximately 5.1% recorded once. The sample's time point: pre-sensitization, week 0. The treatment is: therapeutic diphenylcyclopropenone sensitization with weekly scalp DPC. A remark on this clonotype: Its antigen is not known.

This CDR3 has 15 residues. The germline V gene has CDR1 KGHDR and CDR2 SFDVKD. V shed 2 bases and J shed 2 bases, with 10 bases lying between them. The sequencing used whole blood, collected in connection with sensitization to the hapten diphenylcyclopropenone (DPC). V usage is TRBV24-1 and J usage is TRBJ2-3, with a possible D match to TRBD2 (5 bases). This clonotype was obtained from a woman in her forties or fifties with alopecia areata. Some clones in this sample may be carry-over from other donors' samples. Here the CDR3 DNA reads TGTGCCACCAGTGATTCCCAAGCGGCCACAGATACGCAGTATTTT. Its translation: CATSDSQAATDTQYF.